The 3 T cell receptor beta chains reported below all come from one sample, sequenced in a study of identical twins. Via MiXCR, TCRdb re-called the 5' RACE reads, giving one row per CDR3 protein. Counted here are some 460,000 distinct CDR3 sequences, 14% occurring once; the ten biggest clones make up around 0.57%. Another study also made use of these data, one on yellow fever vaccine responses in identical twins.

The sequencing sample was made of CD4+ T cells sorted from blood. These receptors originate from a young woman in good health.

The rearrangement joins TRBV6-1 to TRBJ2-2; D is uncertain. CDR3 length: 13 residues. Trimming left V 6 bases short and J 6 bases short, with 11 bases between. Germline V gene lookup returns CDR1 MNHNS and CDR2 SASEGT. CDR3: CASRPSGPGELFF. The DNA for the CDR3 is TGTGCCAGCAGGCCGAGTGGGCCCGGGGAGCTGTTTTTT.

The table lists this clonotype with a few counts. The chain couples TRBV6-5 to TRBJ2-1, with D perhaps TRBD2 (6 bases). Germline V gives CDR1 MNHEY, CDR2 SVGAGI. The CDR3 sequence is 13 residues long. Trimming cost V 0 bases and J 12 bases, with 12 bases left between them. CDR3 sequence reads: CASSYSGVGGQFF. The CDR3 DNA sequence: TGTGCCAGCAGTTACTCTGGCGTCGGGGGGCAGTTCTTC.

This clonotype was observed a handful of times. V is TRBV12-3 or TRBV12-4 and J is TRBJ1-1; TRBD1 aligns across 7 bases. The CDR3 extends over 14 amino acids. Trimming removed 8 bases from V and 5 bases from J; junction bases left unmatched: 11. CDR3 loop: CASQNRGIRTEAFF. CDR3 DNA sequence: TGTGCCAGCCAGAACAGGGGAATAAGAACTGAAGCTTTCTTT.